Shown below are 2 T cell receptor beta chains from a single sample sequenced in a study of blood T cell repertoires in COVID-19. Measured with immunoSEQ multiplex PCR; TCRdb has only the in-frame clones, and not every one. This table holds about 200,000 clones, roughly nine tenths found once. Material: peripheral blood. These receptor sequences come from a man aged 60 to 75 with COVID-19, enrolled during active disease.

The chain has TRBV25-1 and TRBJ1-2; D gene uncertain. The CDR3 runs 14 residues. The germline gives CDR1 MGHDK, CDR2 SYGVNS. V dropped 4 bases and J dropped 4 bases, with 13 bases sitting between them. The chain's CDR3 is CASSVREGSYGYTF. CDR3 nucleotide sequence: TGTGCCAGCAGTGTAAGGGAGGGATCCTATGGCTACACCTTC.

The chain joins TRBV6-5 to TRBJ1-2; 7 bases line up with TRBD1. The V gene end was trimmed by 0 bases and the J gene end by 8 bases; junction bases not matched to a gene: 9. Germline V gives CDR1 MNHEY, CDR2 SVGAGI. The CDR3 sequence is 15 residues long. DNA for the CDR3: TGTGCCAGCAGTTACTCGAACAGGGGATGGGGAGGCTACACCTTC. This encodes CASSYSNRGWGGYTF.